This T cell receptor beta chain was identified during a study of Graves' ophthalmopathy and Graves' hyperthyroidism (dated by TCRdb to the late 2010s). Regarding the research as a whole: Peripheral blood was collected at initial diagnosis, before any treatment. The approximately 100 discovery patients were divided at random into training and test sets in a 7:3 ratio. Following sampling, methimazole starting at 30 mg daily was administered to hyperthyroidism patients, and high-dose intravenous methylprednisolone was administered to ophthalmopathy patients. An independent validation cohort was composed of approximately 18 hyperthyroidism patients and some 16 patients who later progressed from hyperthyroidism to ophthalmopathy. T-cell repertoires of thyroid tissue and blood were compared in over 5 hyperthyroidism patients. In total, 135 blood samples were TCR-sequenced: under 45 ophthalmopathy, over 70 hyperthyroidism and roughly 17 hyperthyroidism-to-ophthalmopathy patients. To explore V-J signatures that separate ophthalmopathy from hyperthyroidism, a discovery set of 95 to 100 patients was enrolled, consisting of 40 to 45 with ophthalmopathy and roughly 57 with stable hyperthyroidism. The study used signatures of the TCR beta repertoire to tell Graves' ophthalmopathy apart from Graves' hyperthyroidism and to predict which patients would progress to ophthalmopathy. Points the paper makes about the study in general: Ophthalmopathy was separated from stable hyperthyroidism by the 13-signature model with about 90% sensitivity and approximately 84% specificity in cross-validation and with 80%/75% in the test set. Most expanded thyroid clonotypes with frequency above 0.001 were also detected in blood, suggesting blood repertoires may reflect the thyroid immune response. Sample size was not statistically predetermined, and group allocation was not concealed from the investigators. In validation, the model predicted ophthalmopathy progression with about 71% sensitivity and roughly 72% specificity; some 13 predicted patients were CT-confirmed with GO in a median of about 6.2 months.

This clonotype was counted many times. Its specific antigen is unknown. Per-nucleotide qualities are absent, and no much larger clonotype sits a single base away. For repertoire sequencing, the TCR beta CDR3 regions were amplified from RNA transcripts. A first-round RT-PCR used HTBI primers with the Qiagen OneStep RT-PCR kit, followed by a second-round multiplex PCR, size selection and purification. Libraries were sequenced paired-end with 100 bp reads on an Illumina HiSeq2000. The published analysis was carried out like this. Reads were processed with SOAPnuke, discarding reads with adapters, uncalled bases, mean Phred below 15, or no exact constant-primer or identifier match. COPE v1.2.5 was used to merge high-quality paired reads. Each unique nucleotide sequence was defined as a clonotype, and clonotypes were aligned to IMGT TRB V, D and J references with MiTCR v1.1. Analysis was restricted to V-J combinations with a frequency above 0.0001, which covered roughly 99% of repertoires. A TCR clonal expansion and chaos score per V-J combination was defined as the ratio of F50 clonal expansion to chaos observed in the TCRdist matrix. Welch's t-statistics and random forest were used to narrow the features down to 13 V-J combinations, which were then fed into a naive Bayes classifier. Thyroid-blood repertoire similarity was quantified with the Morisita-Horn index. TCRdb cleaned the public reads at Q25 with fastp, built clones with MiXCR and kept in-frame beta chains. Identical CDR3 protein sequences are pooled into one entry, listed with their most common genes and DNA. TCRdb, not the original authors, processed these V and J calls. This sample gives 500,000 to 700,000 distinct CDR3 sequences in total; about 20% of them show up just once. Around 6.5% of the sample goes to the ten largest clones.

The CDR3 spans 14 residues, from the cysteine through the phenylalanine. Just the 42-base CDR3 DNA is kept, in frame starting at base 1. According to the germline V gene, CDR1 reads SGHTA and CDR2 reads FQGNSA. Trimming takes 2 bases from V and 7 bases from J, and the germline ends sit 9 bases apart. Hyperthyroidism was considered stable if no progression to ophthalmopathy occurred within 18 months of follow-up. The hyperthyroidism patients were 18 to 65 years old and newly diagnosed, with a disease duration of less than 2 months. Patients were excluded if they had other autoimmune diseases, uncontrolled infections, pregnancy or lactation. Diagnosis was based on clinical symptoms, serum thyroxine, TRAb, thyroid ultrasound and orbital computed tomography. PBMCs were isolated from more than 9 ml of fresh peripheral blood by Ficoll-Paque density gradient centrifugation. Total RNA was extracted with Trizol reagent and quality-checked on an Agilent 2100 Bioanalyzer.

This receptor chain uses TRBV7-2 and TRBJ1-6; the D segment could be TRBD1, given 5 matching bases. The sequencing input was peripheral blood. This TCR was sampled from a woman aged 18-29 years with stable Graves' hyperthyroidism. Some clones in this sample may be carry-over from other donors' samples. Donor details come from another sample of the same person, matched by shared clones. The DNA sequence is TGTGCCAGCAGCTTAAGGAGGGGAAATTCACCCCTCCACTTT. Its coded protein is CASSLRRGNSPLHF.